The rows below give T cell receptor beta chains drawn from one sample of a study of T cells after yellow fever vaccination. TCRdb re-analysed the 5' RACE reads in MiXCR, keeping a single row per CDR3 protein. The data contain approximately 150,000 distinct CDR3 sequences, roughly 8% of them seen just once; the ten biggest clones take up roughly 0.73%. Source: CD4+ T cells sorted from PBMCs, taken 5 days after the yellow fever booster vaccination. The receptors come from a man aged 25-45 years who received the YFV17D yellow fever vaccine. The CDR3 runs from the conserved cysteine through the conserved F or W. Fields, in order: V gene, CDR3 length, CDR3 protein.

TRBV18 | 13 | CASSPPRGGGYTF
TRBV7-9 | 15 | CASSFDRGRTDTQYF
TRBV20-1 | 13 | CSVPPLSTDTQYF
TRBV4-3 | 17 | CASSQDGGGSTTGELFF
TRBV30 | 12 | CAWSVGEETQYF
TRBV5-5 | 16 | CASSLAPALVDNEQFF
TRBV19 | 14 | CASTQTWGLTEAFF
TRBV28 | 14 | CASSPPGIQETQYF
TRBV7-2 | 14 | CASRPGITYNEQFF
TRBV12-3/TRBV12-4 | 16 | CASSSFPGGDNQPQHF
TRBV7-9 | 14 | CASRGAPSYNEQFF
TRBV6-4 | 14 | CASSSQLGFEELFF
TRBV5-4 | 16 | CASSTLAGGPPDTQYF
TRBV19 | 13 | CASGTGVAGELFF
TRBV20-1 | 12 | CSMRDLSGELFF
TRBV20-1 | 17 | CCASGALGGSGTGELFF
TRBV30 | 13 | CAWSGGTSREQYF
TRBV11-2 | 17 | CASRGLAGGPGGNEQFF
TRBV7-2 | 16 | CASSLGATGFQETQYF
TRBV20-1 | 14 | CSASHSSGVKTQYF
TRBV5-1 | 15 | CASSWGARGTDTQYF
TRBV5-5 | 12 | CASSSEAGELFF
TRBV12-3/TRBV12-4 | 12 | CASSSRVVEQYF
TRBV4-1 | 16 | CASSQGDSLSSYEQYF
TRBV5-1 | 15 | CASSQTGVGTGELFF
TRBV12-3/TRBV12-4 | 14 | CASSLFATTDTQYF
TRBV5-4 | 16 | CASSLASGRAGNEQFF
TRBV20-1 | 12 | CSARRQGNEQYF
TRBV11-1 | 20 | CASSPLSGLAHRGAKNIQYF
TRBV7-8 | 18 | CASSLWSRDRTRALEQYF
TRBV18 | 13 | CASSPLTIGELFF
TRBV7-8 | 15 | CASSLAPAGVYGYTF
TRBV3-1 | 13 | CASSQGRGVEQYF
TRBV12-3/TRBV12-4 | 13 | CASIQDPQDTQYF
TRBV9 | 13 | CASSDGGGNTIYF
TRBV5-1 | 12 | CASSFDGNEQFF
TRBV28 | 14 | CASSPGQPKTEAFF
TRBV29-1 | 13 | CSGSGRRGEGQYF
TRBV25-1 | 15 | CASTDRRQWGETQYF
TRBV4-2 | 17 | CASSHGLAGASGDEQYF
TRBV7-3 | 15 | CASSLQGGGNNEQFF
TRBV29-1 | 13 | CSFAGEVNQPQHF
TRBV2 | 16 | CASRGGQGHGTGELFF
TRBV5-6 | 15 | CASSLGAPSNQPQHF
TRBV6-2/TRBV6-3 | 18 | CASSYIYRGLRAVVEQFF
TRBV12-3/TRBV12-4 | 14 | CASGRTGGFETQYF
TRBV9 | 15 | CASSESGISKGELFF
TRBV5-1 | 15 | CASSFQGSGANVLTF
TRBV20-1 | 11 | CSADRGNEQFF
TRBV30 | 12 | CAWSVLGGPQHF
TRBV20-1 | 15 | CSARPRGKDTDTQYF
TRBV19 | 13 | CASRDRTFSEAFF
TRBV5-1 | 13 | CASSLDKTNEQYF
TRBV5-1 | 13 | CASSASGSYEQYF
TRBV7-2 | 14 | CASSLEAGGYEQYF